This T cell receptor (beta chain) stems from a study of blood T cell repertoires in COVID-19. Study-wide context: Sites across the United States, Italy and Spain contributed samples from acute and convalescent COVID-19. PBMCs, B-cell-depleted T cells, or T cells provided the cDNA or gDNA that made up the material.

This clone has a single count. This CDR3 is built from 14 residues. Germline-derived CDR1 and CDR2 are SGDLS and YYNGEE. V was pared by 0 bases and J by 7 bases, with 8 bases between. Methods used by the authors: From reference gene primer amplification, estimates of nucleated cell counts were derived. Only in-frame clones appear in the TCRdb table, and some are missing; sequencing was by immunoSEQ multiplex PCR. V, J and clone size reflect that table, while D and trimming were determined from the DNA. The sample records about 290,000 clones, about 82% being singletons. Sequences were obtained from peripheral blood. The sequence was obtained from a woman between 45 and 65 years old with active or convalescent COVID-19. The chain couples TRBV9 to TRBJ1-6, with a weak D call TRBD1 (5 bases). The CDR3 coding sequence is TGTGCCAGCAGCGTAGGCGGGGGAAATTCACCCCTCCACTTT. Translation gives CASSVGGGNSPLHF.